What follows are 12 T cell receptor beta chains derived from one specimen sequenced in a study of blood T cell dynamics during melanoma immunotherapy. As to time point: week 3, after first cycle of checkpoint inhibitor. Clones were read by immunoSEQ multiplex PCR, and TCRdb kept only the in-frame ones, dropping some. The sample has 3,200 or so clones, about 96% seen once. Source: effector memory CD8+ T cells from blood, taken from a patient treated with checkpoint blockade. These TCRs come from a human donor with melanoma.

This clone was seen just once. The chain is built from TRBV4-1 and TRBJ2-2; D is unclear. The germline V gene has CDR1 MGHRA and CDR2 YSYEKL. Trimming removed 1 base at V and 6 bases at J, with 0 bases between. The CDR3 consists of 11 residues. The CDR3 reads CASSQAGELFF. Here the CDR3 DNA reads TGCGCCAGCAGCCAAGCCGGGGAGCTGTTTTTT.

The chain carries TRBV16 and TRBJ1-1; unclear D gene. Trimming left V 0 bases short and J 7 bases short, with 0 bases between. Germline loops: CDR1 KGHSY, CDR2 FQNENV. The CDR3 has 10 amino acids. This chain's CDR3 is CASSQSEAFF. The CDR3 DNA reads as TGTGCCAGCAGCCAATCTGAAGCTTTCTTT.

The V gene is TRBV28, the J gene TRBJ1-2; the match to TRBD1 covers 7 bases. Per germline, CDR1 MDHEN and CDR2 SYDVKM. Trimming cost V 3 bases and J 3 bases; bases outside gene matches: 10. CDR3 length: 16 residues. The CDR3 reads CASSFPNPGQYYGYTF. CDR3 nucleotide sequence: TGTGCCAGCAGTTTCCCTAACCCGGGACAGTACTATGGCTACACCTTC.

CDR3 residues: CASSLRDRALPNYGYTF. CDR3 in DNA: TGTGCCAGCAGCTTACGGGACAGGGCACTTCCTAACTATGGCTACACCTTC. The chain has TRBV9 and TRBJ1-2; 9 nucleotides agree with TRBD1. CDR3 size: 17 residues. J gave up 0 bases and V 4 bases, and 10 bases lay outside the gene matches. Germline V lookup: CDR1 SGDLS, CDR2 YYNGEE.

Notes on this clone: A junction end diverges from the germline sequence, so it may reflect a read error. The rearrangement links TRBV29-1 to TRBJ2-7; tentatively, D is TRBD1 or TRBD2 (6 bases each). Germline V lookup: CDR1 SQVTM, CDR2 ANQGSEA. The CDR3 is 13 amino acids. CDR3 coding DNA: TGCAGCGTCGAAGGGGGGACATCCTACGAGCAGTACTTC. Translation gives CSVEGGTSYEQYF.

The sample holds a few counts of this clone. The rearrangement joins TRBV7-2 to TRBJ2-7; 8 bases fit TRBD1. CDR1 and CDR2 from the germline V gene are SGHTA and FQGNSA. This CDR3 comprises 15 residues. The V segment lost 0 bases and the J segment 4 bases; nucleotides outside the gene matches: 5. CDR3 in amino acids: CASSLAGGQGYEQYF. CDR3 bases: TGTGCCAGCAGCTTAGCGGGCGGACAGGGATACGAGCAGTACTTC. Full variable domain (rest looked up from reference TRBV7-2 and TRBJ2-7): GAGVSQSPSNKVTEKGKDVELRCDPISGHTALYWYRQSLGQGLEFLIYFQGNSAPDKSGLPSDRFSAERTGGSVSTLTIQRTQQEDSAVYLCASSLAGGQGYEQYFGPGTRLTVT.

The rearrangement joins TRBV6-5 to TRBJ1-1; D remains ambiguous. V was cut by 0 bases and J by 1 base, with 9 bases left in between. Germline CDR1 reads MNHEY; CDR2 reads SVGAGI. This CDR3 comprises 15 residues. CDR3 amino acids: CASSYSSGPNTEAFF. CDR3 DNA sequence: TGTGCCAGCAGTTACTCGAGCGGGCCGAACACTGAAGCTTTCTTT.

CDR3 loop: CATGRRASNQPQHF. CDR3 coding DNA: TGTGCCACCGGGAGGAGGGCTAGCAATCAGCCCCAGCATTTT. This chain connects TRBV28 to TRBJ1-5, with unresolved D. This CDR3 has 14 amino acids. Looked up from germline, CDR1 is MDHEN and CDR2 is SYDVKM. Trimming cost V 10 bases and J 0 bases, with 13 bases left between them.

The genes are TRBV7-2 and TRBJ1-1; D is ambiguous. Trimming pared 2 bases from V and 7 bases from J, leaving 8 bases between. Germline CDR1 is SGHTA and CDR2 is FQGNSA. The CDR3 contains 12 residues. DNA of the CDR3: TGTGCCAGCAGCTTATCCCTAAATGAAGCTTTCTTT. Protein: CASSLSLNEAFF.

The genes are TRBV7-9 and TRBJ2-1, with D possibly being TRBD1 (6 bases). V was cut by 6 bases and J by 9 bases, with 15 bases left in between. Looked up from germline, CDR1 is SEHNR and CDR2 is FQNEAQ (reference sequence). The CDR3 spans 13 residues. The CDR3 region has the DNA TGTGCCAGCAGGGGCCAGGGGCTGGGTGAGCAGTTCTTC. Protein product: CASRGQGLGEQFF.

V usage is TRBV7-3 and J usage is TRBJ2-6; D perhaps matches TRBD1 (5 bases). The ends were cut back, 5 bases at V and 6 bases at J, with 11 bases in the middle. Germline V lookup: CDR1 SGHTA, CDR2 FQGTGA. The CDR3 totals 14 residues. The CDR3 loop is CASSHQGEANVLTF. CDR3 coding DNA: TGTGCCAGCAGCCATCAGGGTGAGGCCAACGTCCTGACTTTC.

The chain joins TRBV4-1 to TRBJ2-1, with D maybe TRBD2 (6 bases). Trimming removed 7 bases at V and 0 bases at J, with 16 bases between. This CDR3 is built from 16 residues. Germline CDR1 reads MGHRA; CDR2 reads YSYEKL. The CDR3 nucleotides are TGCGCCAGCAATACTGCCGCGGGGAGCTCCTACAATGAGCAGTTCTTC. This codes for CASNTAAGSSYNEQFF.